Ten or more counts support the clone carrying this T cell receptor (beta chain). The antigen is unknown. TCR alpha and TCR beta cDNA libraries carrying sample barcodes and UMIs were produced by 5'RACE using constant-segment primers. From the 5' RACE reads, TCRdb called clonotypes with MiXCR, one entry per CDR3 protein. The data contain 92,000 or so distinct CDR3 sequences, 10% to 15% of them singletons. The data belong to a study of T-cell memory formation after mild COVID-19. In germline, CDR1 is SGHRS, CDR2 YFSETQ. The CDR3 totals 17 residues. The trim removed 4 bases at V and 7 bases at J, leaving 11 bases unmatched. Whole-study results and caveats: Contracting clones localized mainly to CM and EM when CD4+ and mainly to EMRA when CD8+.

This chain links TRBV5-1 with TRBJ2-1; 13 nucleotides agree with TRBD2. This receptor was taken from an adult woman who had mild COVID-19 (a few samples of this study predate the infection). Cell type and time point are not known. Sequencing input: PBMCs or a T cell subset sorted from them (not recorded which). CDR3 loop: CASSPSPLAGGRNEQFF. The CDR3 region has the DNA TGCGCCAGCAGCCCCTCCCCACTAGCGGGGGGGCGTAATGAGCAGTTCTTC.